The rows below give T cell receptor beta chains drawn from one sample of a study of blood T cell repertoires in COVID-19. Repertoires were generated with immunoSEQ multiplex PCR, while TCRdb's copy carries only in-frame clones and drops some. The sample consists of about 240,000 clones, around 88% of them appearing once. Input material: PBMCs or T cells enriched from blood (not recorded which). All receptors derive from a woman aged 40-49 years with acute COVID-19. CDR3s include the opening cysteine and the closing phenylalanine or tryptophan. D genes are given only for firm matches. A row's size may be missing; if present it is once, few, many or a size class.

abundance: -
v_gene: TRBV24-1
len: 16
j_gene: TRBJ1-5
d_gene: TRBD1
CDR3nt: TGTGCCACCAGTGATCCGGGGACAGGGAATACTCAGCCCCAGCATTTT
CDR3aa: CATSDPGTGNTQPQHF

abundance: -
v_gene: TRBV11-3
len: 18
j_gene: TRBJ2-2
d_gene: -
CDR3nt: TGTGCCAGCAGCTATCTCGCCCCACTTACCCCGAACACCGGGGAGCTGTTTTTT
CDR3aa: CASSYLAPLTPNTGELFF

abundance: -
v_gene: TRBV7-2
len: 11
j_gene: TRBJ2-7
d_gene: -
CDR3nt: TGTGCCAGCAGCCCCGCCTACGAGCAGTACTTC
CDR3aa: CASSPAYEQYF

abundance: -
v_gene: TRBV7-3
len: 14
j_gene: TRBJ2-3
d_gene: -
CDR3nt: TGTGCCAGCAGCTTATCTCCAGGCGGGGATACGCAGTATTTT
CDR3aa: CASSLSPGGDTQYF

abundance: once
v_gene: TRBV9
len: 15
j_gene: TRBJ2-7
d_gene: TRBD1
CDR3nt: TGTGCCAGCAGCGCAGAGACAGGGGTCCATCGGGAGCAGTACTTC
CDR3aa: CASSAETGVHREQYF

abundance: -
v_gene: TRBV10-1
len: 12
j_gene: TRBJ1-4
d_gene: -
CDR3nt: TGCGCCAGCAGTGACGGGGGTGAAAAACTGTTTTTT
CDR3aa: CASSDGGEKLFF

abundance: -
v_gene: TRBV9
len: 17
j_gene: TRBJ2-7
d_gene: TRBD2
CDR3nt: TGTGCCAGCAGCCCCGCCGGACTAGCGGGCTTCTCCTACGAGCAGTACTTC
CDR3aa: CASSPAGLAGFSYEQYF

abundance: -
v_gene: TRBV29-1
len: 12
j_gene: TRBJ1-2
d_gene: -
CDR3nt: TGCAGCGTTGAGATAGGGGCCGATGGCTACACCTTC
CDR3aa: CSVEIGADGYTF

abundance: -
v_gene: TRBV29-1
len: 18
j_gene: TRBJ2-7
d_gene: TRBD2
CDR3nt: TGCAGCGTTGAAGATCTTGGGACTAGCGGGAGATCCACCTACGAGCAGTACTTC
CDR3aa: CSVEDLGTSGRSTYEQYF

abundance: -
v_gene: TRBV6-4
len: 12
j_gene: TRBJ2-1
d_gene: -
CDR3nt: TGTGCCAGCAGTGGGGGCTCGGGTGAGCAGTTCTTC
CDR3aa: CASSGGSGEQFF

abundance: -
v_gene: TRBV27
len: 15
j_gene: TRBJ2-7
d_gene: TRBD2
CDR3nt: TGTGCCAGCAGCCCGACTAGCGGGAGCTCCTACGAGCAGTACTTC
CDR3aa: CASSPTSGSSYEQYF

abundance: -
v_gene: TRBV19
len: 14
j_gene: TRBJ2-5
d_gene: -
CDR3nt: TGTGCCAGTAGTAACGGAGGGAACCAAGAGACCCAGTACTTC
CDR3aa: CASSNGGNQETQYF

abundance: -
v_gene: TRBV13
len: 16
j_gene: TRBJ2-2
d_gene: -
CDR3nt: TGTGCCAGCAGCTCCACGGGACATATAAACACCGGGGAGCTGTTTTTT
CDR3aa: CASSSTGHINTGELFF

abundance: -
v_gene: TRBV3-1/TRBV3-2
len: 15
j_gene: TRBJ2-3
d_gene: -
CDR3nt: TGTGCCAGCAGCCAAACAGGGAGTTTCACAGATACGCAGTATTTT
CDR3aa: CASSQTGSFTDTQYF

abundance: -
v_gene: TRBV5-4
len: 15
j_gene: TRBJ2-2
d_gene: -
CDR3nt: TGTGCCAGCAGCTTCGGTAGCGGGAACACCGGGGAGCTGTTTTTT
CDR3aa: CASSFGSGNTGELFF

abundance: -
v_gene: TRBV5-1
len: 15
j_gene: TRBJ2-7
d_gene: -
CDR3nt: TGCGCCAGCAGCTTGGAAGGCAGGTTCTCCTACGAGCAGTACTTC
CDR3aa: CASSLEGRFSYEQYF

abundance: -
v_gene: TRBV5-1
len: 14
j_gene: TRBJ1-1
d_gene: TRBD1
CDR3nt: TGCGCCAGCAGCCCACCGACAGGGGTCACTGAAGCTTTCTTT
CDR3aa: CASSPPTGVTEAFF

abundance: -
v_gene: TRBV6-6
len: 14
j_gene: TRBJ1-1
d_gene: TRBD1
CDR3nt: TGTGCCAGCAGTTACCAGGGGGGGAACACTGAAGCTTTCTTT
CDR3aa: CASSYQGGNTEAFF

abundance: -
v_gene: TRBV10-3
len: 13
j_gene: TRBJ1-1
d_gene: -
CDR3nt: TGTGCCATCAGACAGGACATGAACACTGAAGCTTTCTTT
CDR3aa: CAIRQDMNTEAFF

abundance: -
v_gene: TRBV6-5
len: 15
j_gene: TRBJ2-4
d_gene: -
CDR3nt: TGTGCCAGCAGTAATTACAGGGATCTGGTGGACATTCAGTACTTC
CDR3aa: CASSNYRDLVDIQYF

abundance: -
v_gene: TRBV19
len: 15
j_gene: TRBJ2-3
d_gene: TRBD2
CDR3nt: TGTGCCAGTAGTATTAGCGGGACTGGGACAGATACGCAGTATTTT
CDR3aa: CASSISGTGTDTQYF

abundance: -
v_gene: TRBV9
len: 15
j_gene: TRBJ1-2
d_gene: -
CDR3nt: TGTGCCAGCAGCGTAGGGGAAGGGGAGGGTTATGGCTACACCTTC
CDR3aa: CASSVGEGEGYGYTF

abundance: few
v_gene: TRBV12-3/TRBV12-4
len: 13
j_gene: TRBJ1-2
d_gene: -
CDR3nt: TGTGCCAGCGGGCCATCAGAGAACTATGGCTACACCTTC
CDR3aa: CASGPSENYGYTF

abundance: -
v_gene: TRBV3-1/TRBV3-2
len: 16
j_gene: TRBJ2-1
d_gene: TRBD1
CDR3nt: TGTGCCAGCAGCCAAGAGAGGACAGGACTTTACAATGAGCAGTTCTTC
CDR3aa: CASSQERTGLYNEQFF

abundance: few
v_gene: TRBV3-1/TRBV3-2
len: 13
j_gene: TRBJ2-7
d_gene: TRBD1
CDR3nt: TGTGCCAGCAGCAGCCACAGGGGAAACGAGCAGTACTTC
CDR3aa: CASSSHRGNEQYF

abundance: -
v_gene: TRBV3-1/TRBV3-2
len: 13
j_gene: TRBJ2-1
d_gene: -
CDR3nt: TGTGCCAGCAGCCAAGGGCTGAGCGCTGAGCAGTTCTTC
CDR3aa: CASSQGLSAEQFF

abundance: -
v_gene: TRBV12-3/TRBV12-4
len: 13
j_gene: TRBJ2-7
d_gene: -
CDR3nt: TGTGCCAGCAGACGGGACATTTTGGGAGAGCAGTACTTC
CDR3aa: CASRRDILGEQYF

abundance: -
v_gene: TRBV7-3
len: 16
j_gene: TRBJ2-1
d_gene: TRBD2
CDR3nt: TGTGCCAGCAGCATGGGACTAGCGGGCATTTACAATGAGCAGTTCTTC
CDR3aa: CASSMGLAGIYNEQFF

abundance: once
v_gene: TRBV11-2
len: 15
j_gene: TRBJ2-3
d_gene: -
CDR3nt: TGTGCCAGCAGCTTCACTGGAGTGGGCACAGATACGCAGTATTTT
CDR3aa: CASSFTGVGTDTQYF

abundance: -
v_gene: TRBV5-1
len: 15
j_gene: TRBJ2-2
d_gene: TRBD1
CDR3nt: TGCGCCAGCAGCTTGGAGACAGGGATCACCGGGGAGCTGTTTTTT
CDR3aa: CASSLETGITGELFF

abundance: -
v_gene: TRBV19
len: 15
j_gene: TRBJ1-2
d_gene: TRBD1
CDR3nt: TGTGCCAGTAGTGGCGGGACAGGACTTAACTATGGCTACACCTTC
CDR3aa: CASSGGTGLNYGYTF

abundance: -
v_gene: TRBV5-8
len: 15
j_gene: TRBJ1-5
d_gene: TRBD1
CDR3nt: TGTGCCAGCAGCCCCCGGGACAGGCCTTATCAGCCCCAGCATTTT
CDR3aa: CASSPRDRPYQPQHF

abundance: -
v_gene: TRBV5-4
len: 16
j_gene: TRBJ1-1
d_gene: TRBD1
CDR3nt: TGTGCCAGCAGCTTAGGACAGGGAAGAAGTTACACTGAAGCTTTCTTT
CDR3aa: CASSLGQGRSYTEAFF

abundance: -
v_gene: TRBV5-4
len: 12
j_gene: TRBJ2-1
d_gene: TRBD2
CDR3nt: TGTGCCAGCAGCTTCGGACTAGCGAATGAGTTCTTC
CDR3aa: CASSFGLANEFF

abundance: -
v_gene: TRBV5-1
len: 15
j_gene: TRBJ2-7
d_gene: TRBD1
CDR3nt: TGCGCCAGCAGCTTAGGACAGGGTATCACCTACGAGCAGTACTTC
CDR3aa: CASSLGQGITYEQYF

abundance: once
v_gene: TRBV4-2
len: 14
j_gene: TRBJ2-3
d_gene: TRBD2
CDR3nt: TGTGCCAGCAGCCAGCGGGAGGTCACAGATACGCAGTATTTT
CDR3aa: CASSQREVTDTQYF

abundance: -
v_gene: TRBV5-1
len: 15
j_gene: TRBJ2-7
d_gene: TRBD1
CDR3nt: TGCGCCAGCAGCTTGGGGGACAGGACATCCTACGAGCAGTACTTC
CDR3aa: CASSLGDRTSYEQYF

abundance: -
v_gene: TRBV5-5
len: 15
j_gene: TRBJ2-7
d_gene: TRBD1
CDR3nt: TGTGCCAGCAGCCCGGTACAGGGGGACCCTGGGGAGCAGTACTTC
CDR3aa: CASSPVQGDPGEQYF

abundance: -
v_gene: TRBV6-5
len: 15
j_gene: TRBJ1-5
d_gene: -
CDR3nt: TGTGCCAGCAAATATGGGAGATTGAGCAATCAGCCCCAGCATTTT
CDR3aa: CASKYGRLSNQPQHF

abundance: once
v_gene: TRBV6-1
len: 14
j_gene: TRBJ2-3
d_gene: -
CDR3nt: TGTGCCAGCAGTGAAATAGCGTACTGGGATACGCAGTATTTT
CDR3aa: CASSEIAYWDTQYF

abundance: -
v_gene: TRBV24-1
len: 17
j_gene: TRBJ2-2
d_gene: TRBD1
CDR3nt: TGTGCCACCAGTGATTCCGGACAGGGGGCCAACACCGGGGAGCTGTTTTTT
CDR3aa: CATSDSGQGANTGELFF

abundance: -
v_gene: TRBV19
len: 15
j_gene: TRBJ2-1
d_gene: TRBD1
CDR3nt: TGTGCCAGTAGTACAACCCGGGACAGGATCAATGAGCAGTTCTTC
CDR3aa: CASSTTRDRINEQFF

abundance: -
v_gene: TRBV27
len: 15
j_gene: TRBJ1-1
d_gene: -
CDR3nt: TGTGCCAGCAGTCAGCCCGGAGGTGGGGTCACTGAAGCTTTCTTT
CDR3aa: CASSQPGGGVTEAFF

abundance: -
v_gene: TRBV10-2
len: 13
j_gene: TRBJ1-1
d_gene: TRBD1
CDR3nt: TGCGCCAGCAAGGGACAGGGGAACACTGAAGCTTTCTTT
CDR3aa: CASKGQGNTEAFF

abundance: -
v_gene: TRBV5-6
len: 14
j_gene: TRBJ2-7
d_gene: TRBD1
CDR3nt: TGTGCCAGCAGCAAGGGACAGGGGGCCTACGAGCAGTACTTC
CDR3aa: CASSKGQGAYEQYF

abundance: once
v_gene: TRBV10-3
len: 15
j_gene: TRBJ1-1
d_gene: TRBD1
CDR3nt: TGTGCCATCAGTGAGAAGACAGGGGTTAACACTGAAGCTTTCTTT
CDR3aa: CAISEKTGVNTEAFF

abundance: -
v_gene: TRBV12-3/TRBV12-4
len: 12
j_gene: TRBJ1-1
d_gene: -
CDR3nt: TGTGCCAGCAGTTTCAACGAGGCTGAAGCTTTCTTT
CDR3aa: CASSFNEAEAFF

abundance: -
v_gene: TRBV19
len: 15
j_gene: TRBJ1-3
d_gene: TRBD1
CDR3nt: TGTGCCAGCCGGGACAGGGCAAAATCTGGAAACACCATATATTTT
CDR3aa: CASRDRAKSGNTIYF

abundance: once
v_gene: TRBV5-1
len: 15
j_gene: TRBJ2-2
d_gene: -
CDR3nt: TGCGCCAGCAGCTTGGAGCGGACTAACACCGGGGAGCTGTTTTTT
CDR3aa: CASSLERTNTGELFF

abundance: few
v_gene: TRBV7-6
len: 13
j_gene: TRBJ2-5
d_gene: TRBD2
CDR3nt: TGTGCCAGCAGCATGGGACTAGCCGAGACCCAGTACTTC
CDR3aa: CASSMGLAETQYF

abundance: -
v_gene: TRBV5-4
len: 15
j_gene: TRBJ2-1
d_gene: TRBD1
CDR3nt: TGTGCCAGCAGCGGGGACAGGGGGTCCTACAATGAGCAGTTCTTC
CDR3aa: CASSGDRGSYNEQFF

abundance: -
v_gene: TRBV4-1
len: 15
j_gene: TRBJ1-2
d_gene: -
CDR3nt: TGCGCCAGCAGCCAAGTATCGGGATCTAACTATGGCTACACCTTC
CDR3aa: CASSQVSGSNYGYTF

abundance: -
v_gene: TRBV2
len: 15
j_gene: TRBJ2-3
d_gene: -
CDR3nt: TGTGCCAGCAGAGGGACTTCCTCGTCCGCAGATACGCAGTATTTT
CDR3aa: CASRGTSSSADTQYF

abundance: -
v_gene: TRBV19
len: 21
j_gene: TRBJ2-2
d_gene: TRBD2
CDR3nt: TGTGCCAGTAGTCTCCTCGGGCTAGGGACTAGCGGGAGAATGTACACCGGGGAGCTGTTTTTT
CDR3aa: CASSLLGLGTSGRMYTGELFF

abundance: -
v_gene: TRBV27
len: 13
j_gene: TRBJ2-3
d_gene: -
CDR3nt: TGTGCCAGCAAAATCGGCGGGACAGATACGCAGTATTTT
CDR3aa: CASKIGGTDTQYF

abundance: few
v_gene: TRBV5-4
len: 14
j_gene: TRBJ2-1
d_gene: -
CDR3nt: TGTGCCAGCAGCTTGGAAGCAGGGGGGAATGAGCAGTTCTTC
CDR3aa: CASSLEAGGNEQFF

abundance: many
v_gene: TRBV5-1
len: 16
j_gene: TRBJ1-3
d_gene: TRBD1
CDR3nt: TGCGCCAGCAGGGGCGGACAGGGATTATCTGGAAACACCATATATTTT
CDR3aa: CASRGGQGLSGNTIYF

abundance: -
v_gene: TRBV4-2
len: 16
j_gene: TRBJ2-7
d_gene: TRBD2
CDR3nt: TGTGCCAGCAGCCAAGGGCTAGCGGGAGACCTATACGAGCAGTACTTC
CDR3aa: CASSQGLAGDLYEQYF

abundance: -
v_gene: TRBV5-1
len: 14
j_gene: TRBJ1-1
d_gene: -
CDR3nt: TGCGCCAGCAGCTTGGCCAGGTCGGATAATGAAGCTTTCTTT
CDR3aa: CASSLARSDNEAFF

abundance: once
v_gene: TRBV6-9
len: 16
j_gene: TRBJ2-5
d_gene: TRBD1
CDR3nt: TGTGCCAGCAGTTCCCCCCTTCGGGACAGGGTAGAGACCCAGTACTTC
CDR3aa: CASSSPLRDRVETQYF